These 13 T cell receptor beta chains were sequenced from one sample in a study of blood T cell repertoires in COVID-19. Clones were read by immunoSEQ multiplex PCR, and TCRdb kept only the in-frame ones, dropping some. This sample has 250,000 to 300,000 clones; 90% occur once, and the top ten carry 0.9% to 1.2%. Material: PBMCs or T cells enriched from blood (not recorded which). The source of these receptors is a woman aged 25 to 39 who had recovered from COVID-19.

The genes are TRBV28 and TRBJ2-1, with D possibly being TRBD2 (5 bases). CDR3 length: 14 residues. Trimming shortened V by 6 bases and J by 9 bases, and 18 bases separated the two germline ends. CDR1 and CDR2 from the germline V gene are MDHEN and SYDVKM. CDR3 DNA sequence: TGTGCCAGCAGCGCCCTTAGGGAGCTTGGTGAGCAGTTCTTC. Its translation: CASSALRELGEQFF. The variable domain in full, completed from reference TRBV28 and TRBJ2-1, reads DVKVTQSSRYLVKRTGEKVFLECVQDMDHENMFWYRQDPGLGLRLIYFSYDVKMKEKGDIPEGYSVSREKKERFSLILESASTNQTSMYLCASSALRELGEQFFGPGTRLTVL.

This chain connects TRBV4-1 to TRBJ2-6, with a weak D call TRBD1 (7 bases). The CDR3 has 18 residues. V was clipped by 1 base and J by 0 bases, with 13 bases between them. Germline values: CDR1 MGHRA, CDR2 YSYEKL. The CDR3 nucleotides are TGCGCCAGCAGCCAAGGGAGGGGGCAGCACTCTGGGGCCAACGTCCTGACTTTC. Protein: CASSQGRGQHSGANVLTF.

This chain joins TRBV19 and TRBJ1-5; 8 bases agree with TRBD1. CDR1 LNHDA and CDR2 SQIVND come from the germline V gene (reference sequence). The CDR3 length is 16 residues. V shed 5 bases, J shed 4 bases, and the junction held 10 bases outside the gene matches. The CDR3 here is CASSVEDRAWNQPQHF. The CDR3 nucleotides are TGTGCCAGTAGTGTTGAGGACAGGGCGTGGAATCAGCCCCAGCATTTT.

This clone was recorded only once. The genes are TRBV27 and TRBJ1-5; a possible D gene is TRBD1 (5 bases). Trimming shortened V by 6 bases and J by 0 bases, and 12 bases separated the two germline ends. Germline loops: CDR1 MNHEY, CDR2 SMNVEV (reference sequence). This CDR3 is 15 amino acids long. In nucleotides, the CDR3 is TGTGCCAGCAGCCGACAGCAGAATAGCAATCAGCCCCAGCATTTT. Its translation is CASSRQQNSNQPQHF.

This rearrangement joins TRBV4-3 to TRBJ2-5, with unresolved D. CDR3 length: 14 amino acids. V shed 0 bases and J shed 6 bases, with 11 bases lying between them. Germline V gene sequence: CDR1 LGHNA, CDR2 YSLEER. CDR3 in amino acids: CASSQDGQRKTQYF. The DNA of the CDR3 is TGCGCCAGCAGCCAAGATGGGCAGAGAAAGACCCAGTACTTC.

This chain joins TRBV7-8 and TRBJ2-1; D not resolved. Germline CDR1 is SGHVS and CDR2 is FQNEAQ. This CDR3 has 15 residues. V was clipped by 1 base and J by 4 bases, with 11 bases between them. CDR3 DNA sequence: TGTGCCAGCAGCTTAGGGGCTCAACATTACAATGAGCAGTTCTTC. It specifies CASSLGAQHYNEQFF.

The rearrangement uses TRBV27 and TRBJ2-2, with 11 bases identical to TRBD2. V shed 5 bases and J 5 bases; nucleotides not matched to a gene: 4. The germline CDR1 and CDR2 sequences are MNHEY and SMNVEV (reference sequence). The CDR3 runs 15 residues. The CDR3 DNA reads TGTGCCAGCAGTCTACTAGCGGGAGCGACCGGGGAGCTGTTTTTT. As protein: CASSLLAGATGELFF.

The chain carries TRBV19 and TRBJ2-4; the D is unclear. The germline V gene has CDR1 LNHDA and CDR2 SQIVND (reference sequence). This CDR3 is built from 14 residues. Deletions cut 7 bases from V and 0 bases from J, with 10 bases between. In DNA, the CDR3 is TGTGCCAGTATTGATAGTGGAGCCAAAAACATTCAGTACTTC. Its protein product is CASIDSGAKNIQYF.

DNA of the CDR3: TGCGCCAGCAGCTTGGATAGCGGGGGGATGAACACCGGGGAGCTGTTTTTT. It yields the protein CASSLDSGGMNTGELFF. The gene calls are TRBV5-1 and TRBJ2-2; the match to TRBD2 covers 10 bases. The germline gives CDR1 SGHRS, CDR2 YFSETQ. The CDR3 spans 17 residues. The trim removed 0 bases at V and 1 base at J, leaving 3 bases unmatched. Supplemented by reference TRBV5-1 and TRBJ2-2, the full variable domain reads KAGVTQTPRYLIKTRGQQVTLSCSPISGHRSVSWYQQTPGQGLQFLFEYFSETQRNKGNFPGRFSGRQFSNSRSEMNVSTLELGDSALYLCASSLDSGGMNTGELFFGEGSRLTVL.

This chain joins TRBV5-1 and TRBJ1-4; 9 bases are shared with TRBD1. The CDR3 is made up of 16 amino acids. Germline trimming cut 4 bases from V and 0 bases from J; bases unmatched to any gene: 4. Germline CDR1 reads SGHRS; CDR2 reads YFSETQ. The DNA for the CDR3 is TGCGCCAGCAGCAGAACAGGGGGCTCAACTAATGAAAAACTGTTTTTT. Its translation is CASSRTGGSTNEKLFF.

This clone was detected only once. The J gene is TRBJ1-2, the V gene TRBV28; D is undetermined. The CDR3 loop spans 14 amino acids. Germline V gene lookup returns CDR1 MDHEN and CDR2 SYDVKM. The germline V and J ends were trimmed by 2 bases and 0 bases, with 7 bases remaining between them. The CDR3 reads CASSLGGANYGYTF. The CDR3 nucleotides read TGTGCCAGCAGTTTAGGCGGAGCTAACTATGGCTACACCTTC.

The chain recombines TRBV6-5 with TRBJ2-5; 7 bases fit TRBD2. Trimming at V came to 7 bases and at J to 4 bases, leaving 6 bases not matched to a gene. Germline V gene data show CDR1 as MNHEY and CDR2 as SVGAGI. CDR3 length: 13 residues. The CDR3 DNA reads as TGTGCCAGCATGGTGGGAGGGCTAGAGACCCAGTACTTC. It encodes CASMVGGLETQYF.

This chain joins TRBV27 and TRBJ1-2; D may be TRBD1 (5 bases). Germline CDR1 MNHEY, CDR2 SMNVEV (reference sequence). Trimming removed 0 bases at V and 4 bases at J, with 6 bases between. The CDR3 length is 13 residues. The CDR3 reads CASSLSGAYGYTF. CDR3 nucleotide sequence: TGTGCCAGCAGTTTATCAGGGGCCTATGGCTACACCTTC.